The T cell receptor beta chain described here comes from a study of vaccination effects on CD4 cells after COVID-19. After expansion with viral peptide pools in the ViraFEST assay, antigen-specific CD4+ T cells were sequenced. Upon completion of 10 to 11 days in culture, CD4+ T cells were isolated. None of the vaccinated had previously contracted SARS-CoV-2, and their nucleocapsid antibodies tested negative. This clone was counted only a few times. Its antigen is still unknown. The CDR3 runs to 15 residues. CDR1 is SGHRS, CDR2 YFSETQ, per germline. V lost 2 bases to trimming and J lost 10 bases, with 19 bases between them. Repertoires were generated with immunoSEQ multiplex PCR, while TCRdb's copy carries only in-frame clones and drops some. The data hold around 63,000 clones, with approximately 71% observed a single time.

The sequence came from a human donor who received a COVID-19 vaccine. The rearrangement joins TRBV5-1 to TRBJ2-1; D is unclear. This material consisted of CD4+ T cells from PBMCs cultured with HCoV-OC43 spike peptides, taken before COVID-19 vaccination. Specified subset: HCoV-OC43 spike overlapping peptide pool stimulation. The CDR3 bases are TGCGCCAGCAGCTTTGGGCTAGATTCGTTAGGGGAGCAGTTCTTC. Translating it yields CASSFGLDSLGEQFF.